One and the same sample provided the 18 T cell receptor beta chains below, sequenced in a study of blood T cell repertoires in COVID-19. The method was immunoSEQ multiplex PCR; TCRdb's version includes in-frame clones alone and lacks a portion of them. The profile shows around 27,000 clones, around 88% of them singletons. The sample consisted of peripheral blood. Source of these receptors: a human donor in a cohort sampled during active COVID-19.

The CDR3 region is CASSTDRYYEQYF. The CDR3 nucleotides are TGTGCCAGTAGTACAGACAGGTACTACGAGCAGTACTTC. The genes are TRBV19 and TRBJ2-7; D is possibly TRBD1 (6 bases). CDR1 and CDR2 from the germline V gene are LNHDA and SQIVND (reference sequence). The germline V and J ends were trimmed by 4 bases and 3 bases, with 10 bases remaining between them. The CDR3 length is 13 residues.

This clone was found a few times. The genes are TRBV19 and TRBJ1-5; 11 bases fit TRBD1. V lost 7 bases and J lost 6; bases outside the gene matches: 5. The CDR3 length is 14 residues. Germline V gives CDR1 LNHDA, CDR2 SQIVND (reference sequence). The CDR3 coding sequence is TGTGCCAGTACTCCGGACAGGGGGCGTCAGCCCCAGCATTTT. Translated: CASTPDRGRQPQHF. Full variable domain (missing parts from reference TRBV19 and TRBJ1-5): DGGITQSPKYLFRKEGQNVTLSCEQNLNHDAMYWYRQDPGQGLRLIYYSQIVNDFQKGDIAEGYSVSREKKESFPLTVTSAQKNPTAFYLCASTPDRGRQPQHFGDGTRLSIL.

CDR3 loop: CASSPGLAGGATDTQYF. CDR3 sequence (DNA): TGTGCCAGCAGCCCGGGACTAGCGGGGGGGGCCACAGATACGCAGTATTTT. The J gene is TRBJ2-3, the V gene TRBV7-9; the match to TRBD2 covers 16 bases. The trim removed 5 bases at V and 2 bases at J, leaving 4 bases unmatched. This CDR3 has 17 amino acids. The V gene's germline CDR1 is SEHNR and CDR2 FQNEAQ (reference sequence).

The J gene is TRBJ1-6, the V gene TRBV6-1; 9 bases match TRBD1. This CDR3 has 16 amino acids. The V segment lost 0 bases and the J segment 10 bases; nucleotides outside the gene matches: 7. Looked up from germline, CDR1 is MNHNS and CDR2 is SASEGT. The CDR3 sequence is CASSEALWTGDSPLHF. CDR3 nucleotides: TGTGCCAGCAGTGAAGCGCTTTGGACAGGGGACTCACCCCTCCACTTT.

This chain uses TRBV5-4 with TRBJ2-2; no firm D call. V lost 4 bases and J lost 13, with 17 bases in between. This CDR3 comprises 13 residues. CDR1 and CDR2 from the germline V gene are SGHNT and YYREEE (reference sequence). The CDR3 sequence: CASSTRQDTRLFF. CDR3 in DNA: TGTGCCAGCAGCACACGACAAGACACCAGGCTGTTTTTT.

The CDR3 DNA is TGTGCCAGAAGCTTAGCTAGCGGGGGGGCTGAGGCCAAAAACATTCAGTACTTC. Protein sequence: CARSLASGGAEAKNIQYF. The chain carries TRBV5-3 and TRBJ2-4, with 12 bases identical to TRBD2. TRBV5-3 is reported as an ORF; its role is uncertain. The trim removed 2 bases at V and 1 base at J, leaving 7 bases unmatched. The CDR3 length is 18 residues.

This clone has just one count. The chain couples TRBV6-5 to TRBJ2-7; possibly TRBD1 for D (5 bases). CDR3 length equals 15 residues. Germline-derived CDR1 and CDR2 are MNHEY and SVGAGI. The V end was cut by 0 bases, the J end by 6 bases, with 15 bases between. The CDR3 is CASSYSEPPRGEQYF. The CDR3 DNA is TGTGCCAGCAGTTACTCAGAACCCCCAAGGGGCGAGCAGTACTTC.

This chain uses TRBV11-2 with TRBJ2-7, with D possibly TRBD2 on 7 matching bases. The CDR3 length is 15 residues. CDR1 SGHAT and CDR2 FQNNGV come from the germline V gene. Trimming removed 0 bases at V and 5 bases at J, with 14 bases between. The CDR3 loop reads CASSLEVGGAHEQYF. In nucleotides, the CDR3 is TGTGCCAGCAGCTTAGAGGTGGGGGGGGCCCACGAGCAGTACTTC.

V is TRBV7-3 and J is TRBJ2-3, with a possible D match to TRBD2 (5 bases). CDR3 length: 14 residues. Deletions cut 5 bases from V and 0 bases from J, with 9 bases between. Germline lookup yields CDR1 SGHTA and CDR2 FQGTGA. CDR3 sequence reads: CASSTGTSTDTQYF. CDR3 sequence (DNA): TGTGCCAGCAGCACGGGAACTAGCACAGATACGCAGTATTTT.

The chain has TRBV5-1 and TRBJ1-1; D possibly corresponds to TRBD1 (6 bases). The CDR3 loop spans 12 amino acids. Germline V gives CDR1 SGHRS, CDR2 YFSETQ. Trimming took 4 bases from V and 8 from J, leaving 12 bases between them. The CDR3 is CASSIMGTEAFF. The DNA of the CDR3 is TGCGCCAGCAGCATTATGGGGACAGAAGCTTTCTTT.

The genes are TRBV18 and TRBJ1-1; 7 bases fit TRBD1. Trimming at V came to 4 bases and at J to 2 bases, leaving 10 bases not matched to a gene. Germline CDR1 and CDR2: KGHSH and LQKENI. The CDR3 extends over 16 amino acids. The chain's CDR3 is CASSQNSGTANTEAFF. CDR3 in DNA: TGTGCCAGCTCACAAAATTCCGGGACAGCCAACACTGAAGCTTTCTTT.

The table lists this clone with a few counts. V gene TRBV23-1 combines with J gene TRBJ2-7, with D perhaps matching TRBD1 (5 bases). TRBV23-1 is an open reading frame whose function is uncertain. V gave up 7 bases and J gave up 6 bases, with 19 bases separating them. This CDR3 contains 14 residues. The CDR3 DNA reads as TGCGCCAGCATCACCCAGCAGGGCCCTAGCGAGCAGTACTTC. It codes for CASITQQGPSEQYF.

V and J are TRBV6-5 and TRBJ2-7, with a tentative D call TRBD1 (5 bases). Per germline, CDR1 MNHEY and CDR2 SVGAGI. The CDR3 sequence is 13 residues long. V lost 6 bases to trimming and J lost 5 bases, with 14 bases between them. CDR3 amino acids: CASSFRGLNEQYF. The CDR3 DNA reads TGTGCCAGCAGCTTTAGGGGTCTCAACGAGCAGTACTTC.

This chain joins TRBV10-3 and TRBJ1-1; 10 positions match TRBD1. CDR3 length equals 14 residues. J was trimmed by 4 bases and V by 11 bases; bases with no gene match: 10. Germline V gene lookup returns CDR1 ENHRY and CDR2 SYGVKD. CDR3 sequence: CASSRTGGGTEAFF. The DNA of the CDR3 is TGTGCCTCCAGCAGGACAGGGGGAGGCACTGAAGCTTTCTTT.

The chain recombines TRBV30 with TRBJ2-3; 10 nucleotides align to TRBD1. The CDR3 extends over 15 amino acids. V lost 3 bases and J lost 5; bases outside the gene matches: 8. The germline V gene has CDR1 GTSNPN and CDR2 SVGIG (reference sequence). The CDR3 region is CAWRAGTGVGDTQYF. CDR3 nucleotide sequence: TGTGCCTGGAGGGCCGGGACAGGGGTGGGAGATACGCAGTATTTT.

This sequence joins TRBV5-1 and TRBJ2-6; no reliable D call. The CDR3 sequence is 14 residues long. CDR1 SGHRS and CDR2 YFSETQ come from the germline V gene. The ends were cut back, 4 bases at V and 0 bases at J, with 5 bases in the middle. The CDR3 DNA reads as TGCGCCAGCAGCATAAACTCTGGGGCCAACGTCCTGACTTTC. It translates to CASSINSGANVLTF.

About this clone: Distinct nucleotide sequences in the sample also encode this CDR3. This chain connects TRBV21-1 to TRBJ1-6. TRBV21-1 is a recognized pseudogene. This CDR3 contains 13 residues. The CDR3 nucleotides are TGTGCCAGGCGGGGGGGGGCGTATTCACCCCTCCACTTT. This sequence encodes CARRGGAYSPLHF.

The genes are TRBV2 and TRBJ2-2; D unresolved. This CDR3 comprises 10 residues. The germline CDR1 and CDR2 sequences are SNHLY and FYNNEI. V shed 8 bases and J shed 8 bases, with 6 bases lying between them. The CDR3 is CASRLGELFF. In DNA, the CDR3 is TGTGCCAGCCGACTGGGGGAGCTGTTTTTT.